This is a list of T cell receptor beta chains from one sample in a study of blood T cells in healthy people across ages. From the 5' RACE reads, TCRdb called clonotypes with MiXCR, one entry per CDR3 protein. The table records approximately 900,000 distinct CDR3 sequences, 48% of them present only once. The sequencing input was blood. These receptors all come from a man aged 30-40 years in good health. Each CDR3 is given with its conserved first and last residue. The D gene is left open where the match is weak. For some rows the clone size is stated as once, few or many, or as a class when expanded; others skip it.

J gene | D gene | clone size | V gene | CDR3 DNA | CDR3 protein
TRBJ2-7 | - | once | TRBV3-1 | TGTGCCAGCAGCTCCCGGACACGATACTACGAGCAGTACTTC | CASSSRTRYYEQYF
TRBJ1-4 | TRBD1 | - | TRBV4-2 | TGTGCCAGCAGCCAAGACGGACAGGGAAACGAAAAACTGTTTTTT | CASSQDGQGNEKLFF
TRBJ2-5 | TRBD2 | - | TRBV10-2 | TGCGCCAGCAGTGAATTCAGCGGGAGGGCCGTCGACGGGGTTGGAGAGACCCAGTACTTC | CASSEFSGRAVDGVGETQYF
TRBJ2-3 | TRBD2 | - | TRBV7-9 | TGTGCCAGCAGCATACTAGCGGGGCTCACAGATACGCAGTATTTT | CASSILAGLTDTQYF
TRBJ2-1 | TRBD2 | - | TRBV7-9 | TGTGCCAGCAGCTTAGGTTTGGGACTAGCGGGGAAAAGCTCCTACAATGAGCAGTTCTTC | CASSLGLGLAGKSSYNEQFF
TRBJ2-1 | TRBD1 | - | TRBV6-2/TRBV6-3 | TGTGCCAGCAGTTACTCCATCCCTCGAGACAGGGGTTCCTACAATGAGCAGTTCTTC | CASSYSIPRDRGSYNEQFF
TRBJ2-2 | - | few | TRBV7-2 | TGTGCCAGCAGTTTTGGGGGCGGGGAGCTGTTTTTT | CASSFGGGELFF
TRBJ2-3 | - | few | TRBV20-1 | TGCAGTGCTAGAGAGGCAGCCAGCACAGATACGCAGTATTTT | CSAREAASTDTQYF
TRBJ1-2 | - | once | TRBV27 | TGTGCCAGCACCTCGCGGGAGGGCTATGGCTACACCTTC | CASTSREGYGYTF
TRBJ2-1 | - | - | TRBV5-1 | TGCGCCAGCAGCTTCCCTCTCCAATACAATGAGCAGTTCTTC | CASSFPLQYNEQFF
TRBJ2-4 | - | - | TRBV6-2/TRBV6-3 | TGTGCCAGCAGGCCATTGGGGGAGAACATTCAGTACTTC | CASRPLGENIQYF
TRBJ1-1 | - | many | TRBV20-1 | TGCAGTGCTGGACCCTTCGGCGGAACTGAAGCTTTCTTT | CSAGPFGGTEAFF
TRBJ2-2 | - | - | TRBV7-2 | TGTGCCAGCAGCTTGACAAATAGGGGCGGGGAGCTGTTTTTT | CASSLTNRGGELFF
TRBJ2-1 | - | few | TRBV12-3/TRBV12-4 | TGTGCCAGCACCCATACCTCCAATGAGCAGTTCTTC | CASTHTSNEQFF
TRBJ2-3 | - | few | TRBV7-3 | TGTGCCAGCAGCCTATCTGAAGCAGATACGCAGTATTTT | CASSLSEADTQYF
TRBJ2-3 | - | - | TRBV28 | TGTGCCAGCAGTCCCCTAGGGAGCGACACAGATACGCAGTATTTT | CASSPLGSDTDTQYF
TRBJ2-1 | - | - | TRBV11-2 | TGTGCCAGCAGCTTAGATGGGGTTCGCGAGCAGTTCTTC | CASSLDGVREQFF
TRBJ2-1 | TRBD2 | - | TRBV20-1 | TGCAGTGCTCTTGAGAGACTAGCGGGGGGTTATTACAATGAGCAGTTCTTC | CSALERLAGGYYNEQFF
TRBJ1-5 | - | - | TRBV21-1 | TGTGCCAGCATGGGGTACGGGATGCCTCAGCCCCAGCATTTT | CASMGYGMPQPQHF
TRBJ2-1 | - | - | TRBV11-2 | TGTGCCAGCAGCTTAGCGGATCCCACCTACAATGAGCAGTTCTTC | CASSLADPTYNEQFF
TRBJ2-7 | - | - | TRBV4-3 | TGCGCCAGCAGCCAAGATAACGCCCGGGGTGGGTCCTCCGAGCAGTACTTC | CASSQDNARGGSSEQYF
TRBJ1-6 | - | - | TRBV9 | TGTGCCAGCAGCGTAGGGCGGACAGAGAATAATTCACCCCTCCACTTT | CASSVGRTENNSPLHF
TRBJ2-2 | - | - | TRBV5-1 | TGCGCCAGCAGCAAAGAAGGCTCCGGGGAGCTGTTTTTT | CASSKEGSGELFF
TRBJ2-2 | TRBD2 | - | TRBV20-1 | TGCAGTGCACAGAGCGGGGGGGCCCCCGGGGAGCTGTTTTTT | CSAQSGGAPGELFF
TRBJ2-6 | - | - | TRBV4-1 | TGCGCCAGCAGCCAAGAATCGACAGCCTCTGGGGCCAACATCCTGACTTTC | CASSQESTASGANILTF
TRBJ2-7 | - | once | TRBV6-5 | TGTGCCAGCAGTTACGGCGGGAACGAGCAGTACTTC | CASSYGGNEQYF
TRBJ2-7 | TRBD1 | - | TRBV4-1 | TGCGCCAGCAGCCAAGTGTTCGGGACAGGGACCTCCTACGGGCAGTACTTC | CASSQVFGTGTSYGQYF